The following is a T cell receptor beta chain sequence with its context. This clone was seen only once. Its antigen is unknown. No qualities accompany the bases; no much larger clone lies one base away. Looking up the germline V gene yields CDR1 SNHLY and CDR2 FYNNEI. Trimmed from V: 3 bases; trimmed from J: 0 bases; junction bases lacking a gene match: 13. The CDR3 covers 18 residues, taking in both the cysteine and the phenylalanine. The only DNA kept is the CDR3, 54 bases in frame from the first base. Healthy controls were around 38 blood donors whose buffy coats came from the Finnish Red Cross blood service. All TCR-sequenced material derived from peripheral blood: patient blood samples and healthy donor buffy coats. Peripheral blood mononuclear cells were isolated by Ficoll-Hypaque gradient centrifugation. CD4+ cells were magnetically purified from the buffy coats of healthy controls. Genomic DNA was extracted with the Gentra Puregene Cell and Tissue kit and quantified on a Qubit 2.0 fluorometer.

The immunoSEQ assay at survey resolution was applied to genomic DNA for sequencing of TCRbeta rearrangements. In the paper's pipeline: In the TCR sequencing data, the smallest productive clonotype frequency that could be detected was 2.59 x 10-5. Only productive TCRbeta rearrangements, defined as complete and in-frame sequences, were included in the analyses. Clonality for each sample was calculated as Simpson clonality in the immunoSEQ Analyzer version 3.0. Clones were binned by frequency as very rare, small, medium, large (1-20%) or hyperexpanded (>20%). Generation probabilities were estimated with OLGA 1.2.3, V-gene circos plots were made with VDJtools, specificities were looked up in VDJdb, and CDR3 motifs were identified with GLIPH. The table comes from immuneACCESS by way of TCRdb, which keeps in-frame sequences with V and J called. Part of the clones is missing from these tables; in studies checked, under half for an unresolved V gene and the rest for unknown reasons. Clone size and V and J calls were adopted from that table, with D and trimming inferred from the DNA. The table for this sample lists more than 20,000 clones; over 65% of them were counted only once. Approximately 28% of the sample is held by the ten biggest clonotypes.

These data are taken from a study of STAT5B mutations in CD4+ large granular lymphocyte leukemia (dated 2022 in TCRdb). For the wider study: Among the healthy controls, the CDR3 'QG' motif was associated with a particular HLA allele. TCRbeta repertoires of CD4+ T-cell large granular lymphocyte leukemia patients were compared with those of healthy blood donors. Flow cytometry on FACSCanto II or FACSVerse confirmed that purified fractions exceeded 95% purity among lymphocytes.

General findings and caveats noted by the study authors: CD4-sorted patient repertoires appeared more clonal than healthy CD4+ repertoires, and this difference persisted after removing the putative leukemic clones. Each patient's main leukemic clonotypes were private, but roughly 25% of these clonotypes showed up at low frequency in the non-leukemic repertoires of other patients. Enrichment of TRBV06-family usage was observed among the top patient clones (8/27) relative to healthy controls (2/35). Data were not HLA-matched; higher clonality in CD4+ versus CD8+ T-LGLL could reflect the relatively small sample size.

Recombination linked TRBV2 to TRBJ2-5, and 7 bases in between align with TRBD1. The clonotype comes from a human donor in good health. The sequenced sample consisted of CD4+ T cells from blood buffy coats. The bases read TGTGCCAGCAGTGACGCGCGGGCCAGGGGGTCTCACCAAGAGACCCAGTACTTC. The resulting protein is CASSDARARGSHQETQYF.